Listed below are T cell receptor beta chains from one sample, sequenced in a study of technical replicates of blood from four donors. The assay was immunoSEQ multiplex PCR, and TCRdb's table has in-frame clones only and misses some. This sample has about 97,000 clones; 96% occur once, and the top ten carry approximately 0.2%. Sequenced input: T cells isolated from PBMCs. Receptor source: a human donor in good health. The conserved cysteine and the conserved F or W are not part of the CDR3 here. A D gene is named only where the DNA matches it firmly.

V	D	J	CDR3
TRBV7-9	NA	TRBJ2-7	ASSPLTPSNYEQY
TRBV11-1	TRBD2	TRBJ2-7	ASSAGLAATYEQY
TRBV6-1	NA	TRBJ2-1	ASRGSIDEQF
TRBV10-1	NA	TRBJ1-5	ASSESTQPQH
TRBV11-2	TRBD1	TRBJ1-1	ASSYTGQAGFEAF
TRBV4-1	TRBD2	TRBJ2-1	ASSQNSAGDSFEQF
TRBV4-1	NA	TRBJ1-2	ASSQNPPGRYGYT
TRBV21-1	NA	TRBJ2-5	ASSKAQGIETQY
TRBV27	NA	TRBJ1-1	ASGQKQGWGTNTEAF
TRBV7-9	NA	TRBJ2-1	ASSVSRGNEQF
TRBV27	TRBD1	TRBJ2-1	ASSLYTRGLYNEQF
TRBV6-5	NA	TRBJ2-1	ASSYSVSGDGEQF
TRBV7-7	TRBD1	TRBJ1-2	ASSCSGTVTRFGFRT
TRBV27	TRBD2	TRBJ2-1	ASSSSRRTSEDEQF
TRBV7-9	NA	TRBJ2-7	ASSRTPNTYEQY
TRBV7-9	TRBD2	TRBJ2-7	ASSSRLAGVRAPEEQY
TRBV9	NA	TRBJ1-1	ASSVAEGTEAF